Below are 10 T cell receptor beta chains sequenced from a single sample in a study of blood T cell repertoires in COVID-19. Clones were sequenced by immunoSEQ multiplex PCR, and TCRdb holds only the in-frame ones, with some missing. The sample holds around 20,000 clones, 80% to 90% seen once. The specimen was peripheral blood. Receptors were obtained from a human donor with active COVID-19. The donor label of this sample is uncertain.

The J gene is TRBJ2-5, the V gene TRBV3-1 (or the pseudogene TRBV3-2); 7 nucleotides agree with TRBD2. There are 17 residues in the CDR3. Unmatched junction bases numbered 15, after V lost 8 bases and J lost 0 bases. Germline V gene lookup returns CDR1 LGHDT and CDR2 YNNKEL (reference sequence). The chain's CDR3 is CASGWGGGNLYQETQYF. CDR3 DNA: TGTGCCAGCGGGTGGGGCGGGGGAAACTTGTACCAAGAGACCCAGTACTTC.

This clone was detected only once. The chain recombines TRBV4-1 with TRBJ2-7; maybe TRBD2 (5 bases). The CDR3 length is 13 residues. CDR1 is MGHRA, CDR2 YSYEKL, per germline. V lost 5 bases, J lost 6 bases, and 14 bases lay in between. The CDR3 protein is CASSSDPAVEQYF. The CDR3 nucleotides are TGCGCCAGCAGCTCGGACCCAGCGGTCGAGCAGTACTTC.

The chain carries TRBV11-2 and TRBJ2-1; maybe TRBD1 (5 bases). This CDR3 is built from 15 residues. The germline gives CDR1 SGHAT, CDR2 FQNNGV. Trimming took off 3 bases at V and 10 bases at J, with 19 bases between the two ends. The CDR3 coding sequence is TGTGCCAGCAGCTTCCAGGGTGCGTATACAAGGGAGCAGTTCTTC. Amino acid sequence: CASSFQGAYTREQFF.

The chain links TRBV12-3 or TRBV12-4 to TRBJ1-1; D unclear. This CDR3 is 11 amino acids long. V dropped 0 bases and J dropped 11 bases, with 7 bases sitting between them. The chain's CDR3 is CASSLASAAFF. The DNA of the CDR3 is TGTGCCAGCAGTTTAGCCAGCGCGGCTTTCTTT.

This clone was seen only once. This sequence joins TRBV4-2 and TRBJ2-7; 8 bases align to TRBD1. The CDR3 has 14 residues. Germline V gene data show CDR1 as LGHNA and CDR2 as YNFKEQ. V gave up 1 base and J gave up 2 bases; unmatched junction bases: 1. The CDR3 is CASSQGQGTYEQYF. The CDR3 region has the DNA TGTGCCAGCAGCCAAGGACAGGGGACCTACGAGCAGTACTTC.

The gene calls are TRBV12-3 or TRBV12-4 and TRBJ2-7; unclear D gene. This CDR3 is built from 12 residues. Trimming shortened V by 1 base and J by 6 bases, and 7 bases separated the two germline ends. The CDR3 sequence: CASSLGRSEQYF. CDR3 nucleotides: TGTGCCAGCAGTTTAGGGCGGAGCGAGCAGTACTTC.

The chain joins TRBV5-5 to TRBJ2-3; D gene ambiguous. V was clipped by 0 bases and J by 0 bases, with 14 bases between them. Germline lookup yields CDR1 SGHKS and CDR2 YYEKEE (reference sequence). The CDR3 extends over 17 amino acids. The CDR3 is CASSLGSSAVSTDTQYF. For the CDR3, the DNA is TGTGCCAGCAGCTTGGGGTCGTCTGCGGTAAGCACAGATACGCAGTATTTT.

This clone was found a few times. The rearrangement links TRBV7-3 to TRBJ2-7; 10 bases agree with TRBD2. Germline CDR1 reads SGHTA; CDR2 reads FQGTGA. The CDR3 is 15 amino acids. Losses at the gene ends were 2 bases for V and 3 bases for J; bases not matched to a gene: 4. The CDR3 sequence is CASSLSSGRGYEQYF. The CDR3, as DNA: TGTGCCAGCAGCTTATCGAGCGGGAGGGGCTACGAGCAGTACTTC. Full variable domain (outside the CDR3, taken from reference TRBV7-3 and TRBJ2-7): GAGVSQTPSNKVTEKGKYVELRCDPISGHTALYWYRQSLGQGPEFLIYFQGTGAADDSGLPNDRFFAVRPEGSVSTLKIQRTERGDSAVYLCASSLSSGRGYEQYFGPGTRLTVT.

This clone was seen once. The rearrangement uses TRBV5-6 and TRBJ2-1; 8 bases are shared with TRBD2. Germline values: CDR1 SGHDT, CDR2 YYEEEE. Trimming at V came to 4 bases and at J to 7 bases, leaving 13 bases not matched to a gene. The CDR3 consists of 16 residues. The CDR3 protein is CASSGEESGRGNEQFF. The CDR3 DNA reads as TGTGCCAGCAGCGGCGAGGAGAGCGGGAGAGGGAATGAGCAGTTCTTC. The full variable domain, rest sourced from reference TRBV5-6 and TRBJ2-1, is DAGVTQSPTHLIKTRGQQVTLRCSPKSGHDTVSWYQQALGQGPQFIFQYYEEEERQRGNFPDRFSGHQFPNYSSELNVNALLLGDSALYLCASSGEESGRGNEQFFGPGTRLTVL.

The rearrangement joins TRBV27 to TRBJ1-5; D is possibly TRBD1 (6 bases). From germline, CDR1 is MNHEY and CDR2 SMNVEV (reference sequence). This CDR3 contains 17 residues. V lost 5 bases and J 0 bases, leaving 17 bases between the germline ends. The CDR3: CASSQFQGPHSNQPQHF. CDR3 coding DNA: TGTGCCAGCAGTCAATTTCAGGGGCCACATAGCAATCAGCCCCAGCATTTT.